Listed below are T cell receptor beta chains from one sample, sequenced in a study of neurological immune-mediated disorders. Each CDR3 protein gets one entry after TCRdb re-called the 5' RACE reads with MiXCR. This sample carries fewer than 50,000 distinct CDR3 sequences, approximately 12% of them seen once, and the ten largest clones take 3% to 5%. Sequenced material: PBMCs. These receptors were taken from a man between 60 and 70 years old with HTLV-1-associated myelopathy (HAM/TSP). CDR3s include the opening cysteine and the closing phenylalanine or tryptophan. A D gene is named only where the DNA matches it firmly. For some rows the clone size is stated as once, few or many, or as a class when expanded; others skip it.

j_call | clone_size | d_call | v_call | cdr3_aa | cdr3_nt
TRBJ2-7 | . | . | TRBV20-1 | CSAPERTSRAFEQYF | TGCAGTGCTCCCGAGAGGACATCCCGGGCTTTCGAGCAGTACTTC
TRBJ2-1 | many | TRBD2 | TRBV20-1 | CSFEREGSYNEQFF | TGCAGTTTCGAGCGGGAGGGCTCCTACAATGAGCAGTTCTTC
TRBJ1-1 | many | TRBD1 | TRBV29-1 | CSGGRGLNEAFF | TGCAGCGGTGGCAGGGGGCTTAATGAAGCTTTCTTT
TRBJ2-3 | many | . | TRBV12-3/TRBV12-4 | CASSLVSDTQYF | TGTGCCAGCAGTTTAGTTTCTGATACGCAGTATTTT
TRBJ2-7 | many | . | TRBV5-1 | CASSVASFHEQYF | TGCGCCAGCAGCGTCGCCTCCTTTCACGAGCAGTACTTC
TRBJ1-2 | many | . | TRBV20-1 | CSARDRPYQGYTF | TGCAGTGCTAGAGATCGTCCATACCAGGGCTACACCTTC
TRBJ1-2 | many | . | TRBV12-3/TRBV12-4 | CASSPSLRGVNGYTF | TGTGCCAGCAGTCCTAGTTTGAGAGGGGTGAATGGCTACACCTTC
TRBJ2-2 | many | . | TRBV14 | CASSQDRVRDNTGELFF | TGTGCCAGCAGCCAAGATCGGGTCCGGGACAACACCGGGGAGCTGTTTTTT
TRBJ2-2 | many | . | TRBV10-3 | CAIGTSRGTGELFF | TGTGCCATCGGTACTTCCAGGGGCACCGGGGAGCTGTTTTTT
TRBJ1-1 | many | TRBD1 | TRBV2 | CASRDRGLGEAFF | TGTGCCAGCCGGGACAGGGGTCTCGGTGAAGCTTTCTTT
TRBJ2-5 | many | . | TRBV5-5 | CASSLEPPETQYF | TGTGCCAGCAGCTTGGAACCGCCGGAGACCCAGTACTTC
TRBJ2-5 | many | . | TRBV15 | CATSRAPPETQYF | TGTGCCACCAGCAGAGCTCCCCCTGAGACCCAGTACTTC
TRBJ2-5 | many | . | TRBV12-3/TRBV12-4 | CASSLGLMETQYF | TGTGCCAGCAGTTTAGGGCTAATGGAGACCCAGTACTTC
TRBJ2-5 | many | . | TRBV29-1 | CSVGFRSQTQYF | TGCAGCGTTGGATTCCGCAGCCAGACCCAGTACTTC
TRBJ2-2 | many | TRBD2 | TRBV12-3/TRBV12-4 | CASSPTGLAGVTGELFF | TGTGCCAGCAGCCCTACGGGACTAGCGGGAGTCACCGGGGAGCTGTTTTTT
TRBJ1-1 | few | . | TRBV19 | CASSTAMNTEAFF | TGTGCCAGTAGTACCGCGATGAACACTGAAGCTTTCTTT
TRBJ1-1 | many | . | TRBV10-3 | CAISEEVLGTEAFF | TGTGCCATCAGTGAGGAGGTCCTGGGCACTGAAGCTTTCTTT
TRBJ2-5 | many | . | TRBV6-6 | CASSYGTPFVETQYF | TGTGCCAGCAGTTATGGGACTCCCTTTGTGGAGACCCAGTACTTC
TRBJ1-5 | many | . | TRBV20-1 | CSANREVNQPQHF | TGCAGTGCGAACCGGGAGGTCAATCAGCCCCAGCATTTT
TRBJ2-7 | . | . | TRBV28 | CASRDQTYEQYF | TGTGCCAGCAGGGACCAGACCTACGAGCAGTACTTC
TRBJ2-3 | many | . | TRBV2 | CASQGLDTQYF | TGTGCCAGTCAGGGTCTGGATACGCAGTATTTT
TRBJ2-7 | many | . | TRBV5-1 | CASSLGSRSYEQYF | TGCGCCAGCAGCTTGGGAAGCCGATCCTACGAGCAGTACTTC
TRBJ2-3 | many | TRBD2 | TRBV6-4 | CASSERLAGGPTDTQYF | TGTGCCAGCAGTGAAAGACTAGCGGGAGGGCCTACAGATACGCAGTATTTT
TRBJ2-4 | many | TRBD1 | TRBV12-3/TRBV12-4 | CASSLDRGHKNIQYF | TGTGCCAGCAGTCTCGACAGGGGGCACAAAAACATTCAGTACTTC
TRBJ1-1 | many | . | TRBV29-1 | CSVDHRNTEAFF | TGCAGCGTTGATCACAGGAACACTGAAGCTTTCTTT
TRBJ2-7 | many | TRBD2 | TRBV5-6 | CASSLGTSGSSYEQYF | TGTGCCAGCAGCTTGGGCACTAGCGGGAGCTCCTACGAGCAGTACTTC
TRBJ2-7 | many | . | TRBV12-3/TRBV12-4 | CASSSRRRYEQYF | TGTGCCAGCAGTTCGCGGAGAAGATACGAGCAGTACTTC
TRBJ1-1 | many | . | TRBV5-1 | CASSLVPLSMNTEAFF | TGCGCCAGCAGCTTGGTACCACTGAGCATGAACACTGAAGCTTTCTTT
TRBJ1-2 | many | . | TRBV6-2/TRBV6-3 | CASSLYHVGGSYGYTF | TGTGCCAGCAGCCTTTACCACGTGGGCGGAAGCTATGGCTACACCTTC
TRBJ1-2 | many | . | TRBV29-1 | CSVEEGSRDGPGGGYTF | TGCAGCGTTGAAGAAGGTTCCCGGGACGGGCCGGGGGGAGGCTACACCTTC
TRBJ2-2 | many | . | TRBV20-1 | CIARGNTGELFF | TGCATTGCTAGAGGGAACACCGGGGAGCTGTTTTTT
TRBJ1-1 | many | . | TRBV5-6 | CASSFMGRDTEAFF | TGTGCCAGCAGCTTTATGGGACGTGACACTGAAGCTTTCTTT
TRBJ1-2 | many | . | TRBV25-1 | CASASRVWGYTF | TGTGCCAGCGCAAGCAGGGTTTGGGGCTACACCTTC
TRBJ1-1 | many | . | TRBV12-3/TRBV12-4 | CASINLGGTEAFF | TGTGCCAGCATCAATTTAGGGGGGACTGAAGCTTTCTTT
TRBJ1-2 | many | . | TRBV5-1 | CASSSRDGLNYGYTF | TGCGCCAGCAGCTCCCGGGACGGACTTAACTATGGCTACACCTTC
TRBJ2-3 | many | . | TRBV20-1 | CSAEGLIHSRLQRTDTQYF | TGCAGTGCGGAGGGCCTGATACATTCCCGGCTCCAACGCACAGATACGCAGTATTTT
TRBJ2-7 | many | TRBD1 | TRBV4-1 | CASSQGDSSYEQYF | TGCGCCAGCAGCCAAGGGGACAGCTCCTACGAGCAGTACTTC
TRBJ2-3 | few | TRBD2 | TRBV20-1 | CSALESRGGSSNTQYF | TGCAGTGCCCTAGAAAGCCGTGGCGGGAGCAGTAATACGCAGTATTTT
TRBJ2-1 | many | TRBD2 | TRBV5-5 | CASSWTSGHNEQFF | TGTGCCAGCAGCTGGACTAGCGGCCACAATGAGCAGTTCTTC
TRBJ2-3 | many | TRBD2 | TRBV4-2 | CASSQGRLAGVPDTQYF | TGTGCCAGCAGCCAAGGCCGGCTAGCGGGAGTCCCAGATACGCAGTATTTT
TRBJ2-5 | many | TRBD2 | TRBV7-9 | CASSWGLAVKGTETQYF | TGTGCCAGCAGCTGGGGACTAGCGGTAAAGGGGACGGAGACCCAGTACTTC
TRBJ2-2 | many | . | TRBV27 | CASSLAGELFF | TGTGCCAGCAGTTTAGCCGGGGAGCTGTTTTTT
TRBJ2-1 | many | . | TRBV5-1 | CASSPWGDWPGDF | TGCGCCAGCAGCCCCTGGGGGGACTGGCCTGGGGACTTC
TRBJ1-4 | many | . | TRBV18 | CASSPRVGGVSEKLFF | TGTGCCAGCTCACCACGGGTCGGGGGAGTTTCTGAAAAACTGTTTTTT
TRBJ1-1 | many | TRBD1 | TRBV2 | CASREEQGASAFF | TGTGCCAGCAGGGAGGAGCAGGGGGCCTCGGCTTTCTTT
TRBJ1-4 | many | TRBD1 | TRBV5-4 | CASSLDGQGLFEKLFF | TGTGCCAGCAGCTTGGACGGACAGGGTTTGTTTGAAAAACTGTTTTTT
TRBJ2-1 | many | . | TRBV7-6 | CASSLEPRFENEQFF | TGTGCCAGCAGCTTAGAACCAAGGTTTGAGAATGAGCAGTTCTTC
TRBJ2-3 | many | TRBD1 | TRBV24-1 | CATSRRGTTDTQYF | TGTGCCACCAGTCGCAGGGGGACCACAGATACGCAGTATTTT
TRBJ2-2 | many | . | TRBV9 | CASSPQSRVIDTGELFF | TGTGCCAGCAGCCCCCAGTCCAGGGTAATAGACACCGGGGAGCTGTTTTTT